What follows are 4 T cell receptor beta chains derived from one specimen sequenced in a study of T cells in women clearing cervical HPV infection. TCRdb's copy holds only in-frame clones and misses some; the assay was immunoSEQ multiplex PCR. This sample's clone table lists almost 20,000 clones. Sequencing was done on a sample of blood buffy coat. The origin of the receptors is a woman between 18 and 70 years old with a cervical HPV16 infection that either progressed to CIN3+ or cleared (not recorded which).

For this clone: The read ends 3 residues early relative to the CDR3; the germline J gene fills the gap. The chain is built from TRBV29-1 and TRBJ1-1; D is ambiguous. CDR1 and CDR2 from the germline V gene are SQVTM and ANQGSEA. V was shortened by 3 bases and J by 1 base, with 9 bases between the two germline ends. This CDR3 has 13 residues. The CDR3 sequence is CSVEIQGNTEAFF. The CDR3 DNA, read in part, is TGCAGCGTTGAGATACAAGGGAACACTGAA.

About this clone: The read ends 3 residues shy of where the CDR3 ends; the end is completed using the germline J gene. V gene TRBV30 combines with J gene TRBJ1-4; TRBD1 matches at 9 bases. J was trimmed by 7 bases and V by 2 bases; bases with no gene match: 5. The CDR3 is made up of 14 amino acids. Germline CDR1 reads GTSNPN; CDR2 reads SVGIG (reference sequence). CDR3 sequence reads: CAWSRGQGGEKLFF. CDR3 DNA, as far as it was read: TGTGCCTGGAGTAGGGGACAGGGAGGTGAAAAA.

A word on this clone: The read ends 3 residues shy of where the CDR3 ends; the end is completed using the germline J gene. The chain is built from TRBV20-1 and TRBJ1-2; no clear D. CDR1 is DFQATT, CDR2 SNEGSKA, per germline (reference sequence). CDR3 length: 11 residues. CDR3 DNA, as far as it was read: TGCAGTGCTAGGGAGGGTAGGGGC. Translation: CSAREGRG. The complete CDR3 sequence is CSAREGRGYTF.

As regards this clone: The read ends 3 residues before the CDR3 terminus; that terminus is restored from the germline J gene. The chain uses TRBV20-1 and TRBJ1-1; the D is unclear. Per the germline V gene, CDR1 is DFQATT and CDR2 is SNEGSKA (reference sequence). The CDR3 runs to 12 residues. The CDR3 sequence: CSASREGTEAFF. The sequenced part of the CDR3 DNA is TGCAGTGCCTCGCGGGAGGGAACGGAA.